Listed below are T cell receptor beta chains from one sample, sequenced in a study of siplizumab effects on memory and regulatory T cells. Only in-frame clones appear in the TCRdb table, and some are missing; sequencing was by immunoSEQ multiplex PCR. The table records roughly 92,000 clones, around 94% of them present only once. The sample consisted of non-Treg CD4+ T cells sorted from blood. The receptors were gathered from a human donor in good health. The CDR3 runs from the conserved cysteine through the conserved F or W. The D gene is left open where the match is weak. Clone size, where shown, is once, few, many, or a class for clones that have expanded.

d_gene	v_gene	abundance	j_gene	CDR3aa	CDR3nt
TRBD2	TRBV6-1	-	TRBJ2-7	CASSVASGSYEQYF	TGTGCCAGCAGTGTGGCTAGCGGCTCCTACGAGCAGTACTTC
-	TRBV2	-	TRBJ1-5	CASNLEGTQPQHF	TGTGCCAGCAATTTGGAGGGAACTCAGCCCCAGCATTTT
-	TRBV5-6	-	TRBJ1-3	CASSFRAGAGNTIYF	TGTGCCAGCAGCTTTAGAGCAGGGGCTGGAAACACCATATATTTT
-	TRBV28	-	TRBJ2-4	CASSFYLAKNIQYF	TGTGCCAGCAGTTTTTACTTAGCCAAAAACATTCAGTACTTC
-	TRBV6-6	once	TRBJ2-1	CASLGHNEQFF	TGTGCCAGCCTTGGCCACAATGAGCAGTTCTTC
-	TRBV30	-	TRBJ1-4	CAWSTPGEGPEKLSF	TGTGCCTGGAGTACCCCGGGGGAGGGGCCCGAAAAACTGTCTTTT
-	TRBV5-1	-	TRBJ2-7	CASSLLGDSYEQYF	TGCGCCAGCAGCTTGTTAGGGGACTCCTACGAGCAGTACTTC
-	TRBV5-1	-	TRBJ2-1	CASSLFRPRYNEQFF	TGCGCCAGCAGCTTGTTTAGGCCTAGATACAATGAGCAGTTCTTC
-	TRBV28	-	TRBJ1-1	CASSFAGAIRSVKAFF	TGTGCCAGCAGTTTTGCGGGGGCAATTCGATCCGTGAAAGCTTTCTTT
TRBD2	TRBV9	-	TRBJ2-7	CASSASWSSGSHEQYF	TGTGCCAGCAGCGCCTCTTGGAGTAGCGGGAGTCACGAGCAGTACTTC
-	TRBV13	-	TRBJ2-1	CASSQPQDEQFF	TGTGCCAGCAGCCAGCCCCAGGATGAGCAGTTCTTC
TRBD1	TRBV5-1	-	TRBJ2-7	CASSLDLRDRGPYEQYF	TGCGCCAGCAGCTTGGATCTTAGGGACAGGGGACCCTACGAGCAGTACTTC
TRBD2	TRBV28	-	TRBJ2-7	CASSTSGRVPYEQYF	TGTGCCAGCAGTACTAGCGGGAGAGTCCCCTACGAGCAGTACTTC
TRBD1	TRBV5-1	-	TRBJ2-1	CASSARPTGTGGSHEQFF	TGCGCCAGCAGCGCGCGACCAACCGGGACAGGGGGCAGTCATGAGCAGTTCTTC
TRBD1	TRBV30	-	TRBJ2-6	CAWSGQGAWGANVLTF	TGTGCCTGGTCGGGACAGGGGGCGTGGGGGGCCAACGTCCTGACTTTC
-	TRBV15	-	TRBJ2-7	CATSRAYGGNNYEQYF	TGTGCCACCAGCAGAGCATACGGCGGGAATAATTACGAGCAGTACTTC
-	TRBV6-1	-	TRBJ2-3	CASSNRVGTDTQYF	TGTGCCAGCAGTAACAGGGTCGGGACAGATACGCAGTATTTT
TRBD1	TRBV6-5	once	TRBJ1-1	CASITQGGTEAFF	TGTGCCAGCATCACCCAGGGGGGGACTGAAGCTTTCTTT
TRBD2	TRBV5-5	-	TRBJ2-1	CASNVAGGIGDEQFF	TGTGCCAGCAATGTAGCGGGAGGGATCGGAGATGAGCAGTTCTTC
-	TRBV5-1	-	TRBJ1-1	CASSLAPGENTEAFF	TGCGCCAGCAGCTTGGCGCCCGGGGAAAACACTGAAGCTTTCTTT
TRBD2	TRBV30	-	TRBJ2-3	CAWSSGGSLTDTQYF	TGTGCCTGGAGTTCGGGCGGGAGTTTAACAGATACGCAGTATTTT
TRBD2	TRBV13	-	TRBJ2-3	CASSTGRARTDTQYF	TGTGCCAGCAGCACGGGGAGGGCCCGCACAGATACGCAGTATTTT
-	TRBV21-1	-	TRBJ2-1	CASSLSDLTKGDEQFF	TGTGCCAGCAGCCTTTCGGACCTAACCAAAGGAGATGAGCAGTTCTTC
-	TRBV21-1	few	TRBJ2-5	CALPGLEGQGRGQYF	TGTGCCCTCCCAGGTTTGGAGGGGCAAGGCCGTGGCCAGTACTTC
TRBD1	TRBV6-5	-	TRBJ2-3	CASSYPRTGSTDTQYF	TGTGCCAGCAGTTACCCCAGGACAGGGAGCACAGATACGCAGTATTTT
-	TRBV27	-	TRBJ2-2	CASSRGVGELFF	TGTGCCAGCAGTAGGGGAGTGGGGGAGCTGTTTTTT
-	TRBV5-1	-	TRBJ2-3	CASSPGDRFTDTQYF	TGCGCCAGCAGCCCAGGAGACAGGTTCACAGATACGCAGTATTTT
-	TRBV28	-	TRBJ2-2	CASSFGQGVTGELFF	TGTGCCAGCAGTTTTGGGCAGGGAGTAACCGGGGAGCTGTTTTTT
-	TRBV5-6	-	TRBJ1-1	CASSLRRRDTEAFF	TGTGCCAGCAGCTTGCGGAGGCGGGACACTGAAGCTTTCTTT
-	TRBV4-1	-	TRBJ2-2	CASSQEGFAGTGELFF	TGCGCCAGCAGCCAAGAAGGGTTCGCTGGAACCGGGGAGCTGTTTTTT
-	TRBV10-1	-	TRBJ1-1	CASKRELNTEAFF	TGCGCCAGCAAGAGAGAGTTGAACACTGAAGCTTTCTTT
TRBD2	TRBV4-1	-	TRBJ2-5	CASSQVGAGGPIHETQYF	TGCGCCAGCAGCCAAGTAGGCGCGGGAGGGCCTATACATGAGACCCAGTACTTC
-	TRBV28	-	TRBJ2-2	CASSSLRGNTGELFF	TGTGCCAGCAGTTCTCTCCGGGGTAACACCGGGGAGCTGTTTTTT
TRBD2	TRBV18	-	TRBJ2-5	CASSLHSGRETQYF	TGTGCCAGCTCACTACACAGCGGGAGAGAGACCCAGTACTTC
-	TRBV6-6	-	TRBJ1-4	CASSRLSTNEKLFF	TGTGCCAGCAGTCGACTTTCAACTAATGAAAAACTGTTTTTT
TRBD1	TRBV19	-	TRBJ2-2	CASSWTGGNTGELFF	TGTGCCAGTTCTTGGACAGGGGGGAACACCGGGGAGCTGTTTTTT
TRBD2	TRBV25-1	-	TRBJ2-1	CASSGTSGRLGNEQFF	TGTGCCAGCAGTGGGACTAGCGGGAGGTTAGGCAATGAGCAGTTCTTC
-	TRBV9	once	TRBJ2-1	CASSVMGREQFF	TGTGCCAGCAGCGTAATGGGACGAGAGCAGTTCTTC
TRBD1	TRBV6-5	-	TRBJ2-5	CASNPTGSKETQYF	TGTGCCAGCAATCCGACAGGGTCAAAAGAGACCCAGTACTTC
-	TRBV5-1	-	TRBJ1-2	CASSLYAENYGYTF	TGCGCCAGCAGCTTGTATGCCGAAAACTATGGCTACACCTTC
TRBD1	TRBV5-4	-	TRBJ2-7	CASSPKWTGNEQYF	TGTGCCAGCAGCCCGAAGTGGACAGGGAACGAGCAGTACTTC
TRBD1	TRBV29-1	-	TRBJ1-2	CSVRRQGSYGYTF	TGCAGCGTACGAAGACAGGGAAGCTATGGCTACACCTTC
TRBD2	TRBV28	once	TRBJ2-1	CASSLASRGRTNEQFF	TGTGCCAGCAGTTTAGCATCCCGCGGGAGGACGAATGAGCAGTTCTTC
-	TRBV2	-	TRBJ1-5	CASSRVLVSNQPQHF	TGTGCCAGCTCCCGAGTTTTGGTGAGCAATCAGCCCCAGCATTTT
-	TRBV20-1	-	TRBJ2-7	CSAREDGEQYF	TGCAGTGCTAGAGAGGATGGCGAGCAGTACTTC
TRBD2	TRBV11-3	-	TRBJ2-1	CASSKRLAGVNEQFF	TGTGCCAGCAGCAAACGACTAGCGGGAGTCAATGAGCAGTTCTTC
TRBD1	TRBV2	-	TRBJ2-7	CASSPTGGKEQYF	TGTGCCAGCAGTCCGACAGGGGGGAAGGAGCAGTACTTC
-	TRBV11-2	-	TRBJ2-2	CASSLAYETGELFF	TGTGCCAGCAGCTTAGCTTATGAAACCGGGGAGCTGTTTTTT
-	TRBV5-1	-	TRBJ2-5	CASSLVLSADTQETQYF	TGCGCCAGCAGCTTGGTCTTATCGGCGGACACTCAAGAGACCCAGTACTTC
-	TRBV6-5	-	TRBJ2-2	CASRPWASDRGELFF	TGTGCCAGCCGTCCCTGGGCCTCCGACAGGGGGGAGCTGTTTTTT
TRBD1	TRBV6-4	-	TRBJ2-7	CASSTDRGTVQYF	TGTGCCAGCAGTACGGACAGAGGGACAGTCCAGTACTTC
TRBD1	TRBV2	-	TRBJ2-7	CASRDRGDEQYF	TGTGCCAGCCGGGACAGAGGTGACGAGCAGTACTTC
TRBD2	TRBV5-6	-	TRBJ2-5	CASSIAGEATQYF	TGTGCCAGCAGCATAGCGGGAGAGGCGACCCAGTACTTC
-	TRBV28	-	TRBJ2-7	CASSVEGRGGMYF	TGTGCCAGCAGTGTCGAGGGCCGGGGCGGGATGTACTTC
-	TRBV2	-	TRBJ1-2	CASSEARRRDYGYTF	TGTGCCAGCAGTGAAGCGCGCAGACGAGACTATGGCTACACCTTC
TRBD1	TRBV10-3	-	TRBJ1-2	CAISGQGALGYTF	TGTGCCATCAGTGGACAGGGGGCGCTGGGCTACACCTTC
TRBD2	TRBV23-1	-	TRBJ2-1	CASSHQGPSGRPTYNEQFF	TGCGCCAGCAGTCACCAGGGTCCTAGCGGTCGACCCACCTACAATGAGCAGTTCTTC
-	TRBV25-1	-	TRBJ1-4	CASSEWVDEKLFF	TGTGCCAGCAGTGAATGGGTAGATGAAAAACTGTTTTTT
-	TRBV30	-	TRBJ1-3	CAWSQGLSGNTIYF	TGTGCCTGGAGTCAGGGGTTATCTGGAAACACCATATATTTT